This entry is about one TCR beta chain. These data belong to a study of blood T cell repertoires in COVID-19. Authors' methods: Estimated nucleated cell counts came from reference gene primer amplification. This table comes from immunoSEQ multiplex PCR, and its TCRdb copy is limited to in-frame clones, with some not included. That table supplies the V and J calls and clone size; D and trimming were determined from the DNA. The sample holds fewer than 250,000 clones, roughly four fifths seen once. The CDR3 is 16 residues long. V lost 2 bases to trimming and J lost 0 bases, with 13 bases between them. CDR1 and CDR2 (germline): MDHEN, SYDVKM.

What was sequenced was peripheral blood. The TCR sequence derives from a woman between 45 and 65 years old with active or convalescent COVID-19. The gene calls are TRBV28 and TRBJ1-2; no definite D call. CDR3 sequence: CASSLERAITNYGYTF. CDR3 nucleotide sequence: TGTGCCAGCAGTTTAGAGCGGGCAATCACTAACTATGGCTACACCTTC.